This T cell receptor beta chain was sequenced for a study of vaccination effects on CD4 cells after COVID-19. With 6 bases removed from V and 4 bases from J, the gap between germline ends came to 15 bases. Germline V lookup: CDR1 MDHEN, CDR2 SYDVKM. This CDR3 has 15 amino acids. Before any sequencing was done, the ViraFEST assay used viral peptide pools to expand antigen-specific CD4+ T cells. Having been cultured for 10 days, the cells underwent CD4+ T cell isolation. Participants were given two doses of BNT162b2 or mRNA-1273 vaccine. IL-2 medium supplanted half the medium on days 3 and 7. Clones were sequenced by immunoSEQ multiplex PCR, and TCRdb holds only the in-frame ones, with some missing. The profile shows about 72,000 clones, 70% to 90% of them singletons. Details on this clone: The antigen is unknown.

The TCR comes from a human donor who received a COVID-19 vaccine. This specimen consisted of CD4+ T cells from PBMCs cultured with HCoV-229E spike peptides, obtained after COVID-19 vaccination. The chain uses TRBV28 and TRBJ1-4; weak D call: TRBD1 (5 bases). The CDR3 DNA sequence: TGTGCCAGCAGGACGTCGACAGTTCATAATGAAAAACTGTTTTTT. As protein: CASRTSTVHNEKLFF.